These T cell receptor beta chains were read from a single sample in a study of OX40 agonist ivuxolimab in advanced cancers. The table came from immunoSEQ multiplex PCR; TCRdb's copy has only in-frame clones and leaves some out. Of 25,000 to 30,000 clones detected, 86% appear once; the ten largest clones hold roughly 30%. Sequenced here: CD4+ or CD8+ T cells sorted from blood, sampled in a trial of the OX40 agonist ivuxolimab. These receptors all come from an adult with an advanced solid tumor such as melanoma, head and neck, liver or kidney cancer. Each CDR3 is given with its conserved first and last residue.

J	length	V	CDR3
TRBJ2-3	15	TRBV7-6	CASSLGTVVTDTQYF
TRBJ2-3	17	TRBV5-6	CASSLGLAGEITDTQYF
TRBJ2-7	14	TRBV10-3	CAISDGLEGDEQYF
TRBJ2-2	16	TRBV4-2	CATALSRGGYTGELFF
TRBJ1-3	15	TRBV11-3	CASSLAAGEGNTIYF
TRBJ2-5	13	TRBV2	CASSEGVWETQYF
TRBJ2-5	13	TRBV9	CASSVVGGETQYF
TRBJ1-1	15	TRBV4-1	CASSQDSIGNTEAFF
TRBJ2-1	12	TRBV18	CASSPSYNEQFF
TRBJ2-5	16	TRBV27	CASSGSPGTVQETQYF